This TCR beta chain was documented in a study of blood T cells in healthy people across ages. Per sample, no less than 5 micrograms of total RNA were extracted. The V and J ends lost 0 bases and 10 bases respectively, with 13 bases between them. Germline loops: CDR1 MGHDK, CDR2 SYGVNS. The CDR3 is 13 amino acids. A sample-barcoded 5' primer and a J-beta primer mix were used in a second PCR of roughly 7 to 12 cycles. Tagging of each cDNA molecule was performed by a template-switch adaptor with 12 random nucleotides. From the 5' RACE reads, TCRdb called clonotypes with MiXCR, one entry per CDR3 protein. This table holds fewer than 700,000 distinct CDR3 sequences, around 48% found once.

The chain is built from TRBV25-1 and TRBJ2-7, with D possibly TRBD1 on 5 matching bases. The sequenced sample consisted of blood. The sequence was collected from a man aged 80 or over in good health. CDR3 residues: CASSEYPDRPQYF. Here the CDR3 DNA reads TGTGCCAGCAGTGAATATCCCGACAGACCCCAGTACTTC.